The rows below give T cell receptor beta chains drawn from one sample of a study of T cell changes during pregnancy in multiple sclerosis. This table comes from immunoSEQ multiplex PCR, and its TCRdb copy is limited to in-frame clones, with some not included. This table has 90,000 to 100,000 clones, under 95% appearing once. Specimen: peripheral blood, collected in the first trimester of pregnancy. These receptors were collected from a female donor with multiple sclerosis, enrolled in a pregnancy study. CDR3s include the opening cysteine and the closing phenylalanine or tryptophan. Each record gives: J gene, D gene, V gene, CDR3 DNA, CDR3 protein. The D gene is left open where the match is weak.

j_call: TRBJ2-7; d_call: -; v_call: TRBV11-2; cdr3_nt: TGTGCCAGCAGCTCCCTCGCAGGTCCCAGCTCCTACGAGCAGTACTTC; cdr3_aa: CASSSLAGPSSYEQYF
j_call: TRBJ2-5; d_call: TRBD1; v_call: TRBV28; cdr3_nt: TGTGCCAGCAGTTCACTGACAGGGTTCGCAGAGACCCAGTACTTC; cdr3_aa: CASSSLTGFAETQYF
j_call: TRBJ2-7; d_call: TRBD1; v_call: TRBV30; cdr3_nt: TGTGCCTGGAGTGTAGCCAGGGGGCAGGGGGTGGACTTC; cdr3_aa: CAWSVARGQGVDF
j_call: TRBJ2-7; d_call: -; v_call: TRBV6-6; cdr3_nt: TGTGCCAGCAGTAGGGGGACAAGGCAGGACGAGCAGTACTTC; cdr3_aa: CASSRGTRQDEQYF
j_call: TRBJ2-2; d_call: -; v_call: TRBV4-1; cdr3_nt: TGCGCCAGCAGACATTCAGGGGAGTACACCGGGGAGCTGTTTTTT; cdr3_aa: CASRHSGEYTGELFF
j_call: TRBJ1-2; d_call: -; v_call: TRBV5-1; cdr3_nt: TGCGCCAGCAGCTTGGCCGGTAGTACAGGGCAGGGCTACACCTTC; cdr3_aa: CASSLAGSTGQGYTF
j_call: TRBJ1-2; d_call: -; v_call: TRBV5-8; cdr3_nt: TGTGCCAGCAGCCTAAACTATGGCTACACCTTC; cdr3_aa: CASSLNYGYTF
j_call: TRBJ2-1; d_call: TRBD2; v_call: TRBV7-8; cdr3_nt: TGTGCCAGCAGCGTAACTAGCGGGAGTGTCTACAATGAGCAGTTCTTC; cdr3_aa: CASSVTSGSVYNEQFF
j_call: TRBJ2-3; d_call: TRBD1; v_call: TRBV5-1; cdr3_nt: TGCGCCAGCAGCTTGGACCCTGGACAGGGGGGAGATACGCAGTATTTT; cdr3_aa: CASSLDPGQGGDTQYF
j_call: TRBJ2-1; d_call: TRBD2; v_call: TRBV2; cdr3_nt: TGTGCCAGCAGTGGGTCTAGCGGGAGTCTGTTTAAGTTCTTC; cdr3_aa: CASSGSSGSLFKFF
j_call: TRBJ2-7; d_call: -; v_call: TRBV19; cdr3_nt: TGTGCCAGTAGTACCGGAGGGTTCAACGAGCAGTACTTC; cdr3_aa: CASSTGGFNEQYF